This T cell receptor beta chain comes out of a study of shared clonotypes between healthy human individuals. Study-wide points: Several donors had around 5.2% of their naive CD4 clonotypes in common.

For this clone: The antigen is not known.

The V and J ends lost 1 base and 4 bases respectively, with 17 bases between them. Germline V gene data show CDR1 as SGHRS and CDR2 as YFSETQ. CDR3 size: 17 residues. Generated by immunoSEQ multiplex PCR, the TCRdb table keeps only in-frame clones and is missing some. The data contain about 2.3 million clones, 85% to 95% of them singletons. This receptor was taken from a man in his late teens or twenties in good health. Some clones in this sample may be carry-over from other donors' samples. This chain connects TRBV5-1 to TRBJ2-2, with D perhaps matching TRBD2 (6 bases). The sequenced material came from naive CD4+ T cells from PBMCs. The subset denotes: CD45RA+ positively selected. CDR3 sequence (DNA): TGCGCCAGCAGCTTGTTTGGCCGCGGGACGTTCACCGGGGAGCTGTTTTTT. It yields the protein CASSLFGRGTFTGELFF.